There are many counts of the clone carrying this T cell receptor (beta chain). CDR1 is GTSNPN and CDR2 is SVGIG in the germline V gene (reference sequence). The trim removed 3 bases at V and 2 bases at J, leaving 6 bases unmatched. This CDR3 is 16 amino acids long. These data are taken from a study of early T cells in non-severe SARS-CoV-2 infection. Unique molecular identifiers were added to individual cDNA molecules. One entry per CDR3 protein results from TCRdb running MiXCR on the 5' RACE reads. The top ten hold about 3% of the sample, which has 46,000 or so distinct CDR3 sequences, approximately 4% seen once.

The chain has TRBV30 and TRBJ2-3, with 12 bases aligning to TRBD1. The TCR originated in an adult who was a healthcare worker with PCR-confirmed SARS-CoV-2 infection or an uninfected control (not recorded which). The specimen was whole blood. The CDR3 coding sequence is TGTGCCTGGAGCCCCGGGACAGGGGGCCTCACAGATACGCAGTATTTT. Its translation is CAWSPGTGGLTDTQYF.